Sequencing of this T cell receptor beta chain was carried out in a study of T cell clonality in common variable immunodeficiency. Generated by immunoSEQ multiplex PCR, the TCRdb table keeps only in-frame clones and is missing some. Recorded here are under 35,000 clones, with no singletons, and the ten leading clones hold about 5%. Findings of the study overall: Common variable immunodeficiency TCR beta sequences reportedly had fewer deletions and N-nucleotide insertions.

Trimming removed 3 bases from V and 0 bases from J, with 5 bases in between. The V gene's germline CDR1 is SGHTA and CDR2 FQGNSA. The CDR3 spans 13 residues. Details on this clone: What it recognizes is unknown. The observed sequence ends 3 residues before the CDR3 terminus, with the missing tail filled in from the germline J gene.

This TCR came from a human donor with common variable immunodeficiency. V and J are TRBV7-2 and TRBJ1-2, with unresolved D. The sample was peripheral blood mononuclear cells. The CDR3 DNA, read in part, is TGTGCCAGCAGCTTTACAACTAACTATGGC. Protein product: CASSFTTNYG. The whole CDR3 region reads CASSFTTNYGYTF.